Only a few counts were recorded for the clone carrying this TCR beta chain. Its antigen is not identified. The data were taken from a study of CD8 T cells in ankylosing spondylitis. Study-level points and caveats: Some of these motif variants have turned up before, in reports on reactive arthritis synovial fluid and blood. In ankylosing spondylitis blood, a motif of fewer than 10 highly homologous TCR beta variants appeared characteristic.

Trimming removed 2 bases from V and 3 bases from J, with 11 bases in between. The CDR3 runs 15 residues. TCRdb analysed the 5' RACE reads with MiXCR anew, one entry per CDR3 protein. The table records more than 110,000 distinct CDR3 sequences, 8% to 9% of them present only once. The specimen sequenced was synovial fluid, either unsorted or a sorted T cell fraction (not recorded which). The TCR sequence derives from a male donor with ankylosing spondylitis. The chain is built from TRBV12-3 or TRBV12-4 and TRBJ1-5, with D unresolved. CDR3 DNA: TGTGCCAGCAGTTTAACAGCAGGCGTCAATCAGCCCCAGCATTTT. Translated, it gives CASSLTAGVNQPQHF.